This TCR beta chain came from a study of T cell repertoires in aging, cancer and after chemotherapy. The CDR3 has 15 amino acids. V lost 1 base, J lost 7 bases, and 16 bases lay in between. CDR1 and CDR2 from the germline V gene are SGHDN and FVKESK. The template was genomic DNA from peripheral blood, not RNA. TRB rearrangements spanning V, D and J were amplified using mixed TRB-A/B primers. TCRdb re-called the multiplex PCR reads with MiXCR, one entry per CDR3 protein. In the table there are about 5,700 distinct CDR3 sequences, under 45% of which are singletons. The gene calls are TRBV14 and TRBJ2-5; D is unclear. The sequence derives from a human donor in good health. Source material: blood. CDR3 coding DNA: TGTGCCAGCAGCCAAGGTTTAGGCAGAACTGGGACCCAGTACTTC. Its translation is CASSQGLGRTGTQYF.